The T cell receptor (beta chain) under discussion was sequenced for a study of PD-L1 blockade in urothelial cancer. As for the study in general: Anywhere from 0 to 3 prior chemotherapy regimens had been received by patients.

Synthetically made TCR analog templates were put into each PCR as spikes. TCRdb keeps only in-frame clones here, not all; method: immunoSEQ multiplex PCR. The data show about 41,000 clones, with more than 75% seen just once and 2.6% held by the top ten. Time point specified: peripheral blood 6 weeks after treatment start. J lost 7 bases, V lost 2 bases, and 7 bases had no gene match. There are 16 residues in the CDR3. CDR1 SGHNT and CDR2 YYREEE come from the germline V gene (reference sequence). This clone was seen just once. The origin of this receptor is a man between 65 and 80 years old with urothelial cancer. The chain joins TRBV5-4 to TRBJ2-1, with 12 bases identical to TRBD2. The material sequenced was PBMCs, taken around atezolizumab (anti-PD-L1) treatment. The CDR3 protein is CASSLNRLAGVNEQFF. Here the CDR3 DNA reads TGTGCCAGCAGCTTAAATAGACTAGCGGGAGTGAATGAGCAGTTCTTC.